The sample holds many counts of the clone carrying this T cell receptor (beta chain). The target antigen is unknown. Template-switching 5'RACE yielded the TCR cDNA; a universal primer site and UMIs were added in the process. TCRdb independently ran MiXCR on the 5' RACE reads; one entry per CDR3 protein. The sample has over 250,000 distinct CDR3 sequences, over 3.5% seen once. These data are taken from a study of T cells after yellow fever vaccination. Study details: Low-cell-number fractions were prepared with SMART-Seq v4 Ultra Low Input.

Study-level findings and limits: Sorted repertoires could include abundant contaminating clonotypes from bulk cells. Reappearance after the booster was seen for most primary-vaccination clones, at more than 95% CD4 and about 90% CD8.

This sequence originates from a man between 18 and 29 years old who received the YFV17D yellow fever vaccine. The sample consisted of PBMCs, taken 5 days after the yellow fever booster vaccination.

DNA of the CDR3: TGTGCCAGCAGACCGGGACGGGATAATTCACCCCTCCACTTT. It is translated as CASRPGRDNSPLHF. This rearrangement joins TRBV6-5 to TRBJ1-6; a possible D gene is TRBD1 (5 bases). Germline assignment: CDR1 MNHEY and CDR2 SVGAGI. The CDR3 is made up of 14 amino acids. The germline V and J ends were trimmed by 6 bases and 5 bases, with 11 bases remaining between them.